This T cell receptor beta chain stems from a study of control samples from healthy donors and cancer patients. CDR3 length: 15 residues. CDR1 is SGHRS, CDR2 YFSETQ, per germline. The germline V and J ends were trimmed by 0 bases and 5 bases, with 11 bases remaining between them. TCRdb keeps only in-frame clones here, not all; method: immunoSEQ multiplex PCR. The sample lists some 90,000 clones; roughly nine tenths were seen once. The origin of this receptor is a woman aged 55 to 70 in good health. The chain couples TRBV5-1 to TRBJ2-2; D perhaps matches TRBD2 (6 bases). Source material: blood. The CDR3 DNA sequence: TGCGCCAGCAGCTTGGGTGGAGGGCATACCGGGGAGCTGTTTTTT. Translated: CASSLGGGHTGELFF.